This T cell receptor (beta chain) was identified during a study of blood T cell repertoires in COVID-19. The CDR3 is 15 residues long. Losses at the gene ends were 4 bases for V and 8 bases for J; bases not matched to a gene: 14. Germline loops: CDR1 SGHNT, CDR2 YYREEE (reference sequence). Under the authors' procedure: Amplification of reference gene primers was used by the study to estimate nucleated cell counts. Produced via immunoSEQ multiplex PCR; TCRdb's table is partial and in-frame only. V and J calls and clone size come straight from that table; D and trimming were deduced from the DNA. The repertoire holds roughly 220,000 clones, approximately 82% seen once, with roughly 15% in the top ten. Those enrolled, adults aged roughly 18 to 89 years, came from 24 US areas. Clinical history reported by participants formed the basis on which cohorts were assigned.

The specimen sequenced was PBMCs or T cells enriched from blood (not recorded which). The TCR was taken from a man aged 40-49 years who had recovered from COVID-19. The genes are TRBV5-4 and TRBJ1-2; 7 bases fit TRBD1. As DNA, the CDR3 is TGTGCCAGCAGCAGGCCCGGGACAGCCAGAGAGGGCTACACCTTC. Translated: CASSRPGTAREGYTF.